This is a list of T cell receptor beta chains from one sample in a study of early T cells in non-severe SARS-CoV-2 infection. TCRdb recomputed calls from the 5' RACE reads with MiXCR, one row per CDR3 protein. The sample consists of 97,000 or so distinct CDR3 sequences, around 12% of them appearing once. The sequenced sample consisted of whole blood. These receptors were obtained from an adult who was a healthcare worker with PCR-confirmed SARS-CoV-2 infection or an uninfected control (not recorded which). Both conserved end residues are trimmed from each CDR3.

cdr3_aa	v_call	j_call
ASSPGVSVTGELF	TRBV7-2	TRBJ2-2
ASSLGGLRGTSGRSSYEQY	TRBV11-2	TRBJ2-7
ASSVGQDEDEKLF	TRBV9	TRBJ1-4
ASSVVGNSYGYT	TRBV9	TRBJ1-2
SASGVRAAGELF	TRBV20-1	TRBJ2-2
ASSLATSGNSEQY	TRBV5-1	TRBJ2-7
ASSHRRNEQF	TRBV3-1	TRBJ2-1
ASSQVDSSYEQY	TRBV3-1	TRBJ2-7
ASSLDGLAQETQY	TRBV7-7	TRBJ2-5
ASSSGVRKETQY	TRBV27	TRBJ2-5
SAFQTGGNQPQH	TRBV20-1	TRBJ1-5
SARDRVETQY	TRBV20-1	TRBJ2-5
ASSLRQAYSPLH	TRBV12-3/TRBV12-4	TRBJ1-6
ASSLGKWGAGYGYT	TRBV5-1	TRBJ1-2
ASSLSLGLSNEQF	TRBV28	TRBJ2-1
ASSRSVLNEQF	TRBV28	TRBJ2-1
ASTAGGGNEKLF	TRBV28	TRBJ1-4
ASSQNSGQGLY	TRBV3-1	TRBJ2-7
AISDLRQANTEAF	TRBV10-3	TRBJ1-1
ASSSFPYEQF	TRBV28	TRBJ2-1
ASSLLAGVTDTQY	TRBV7-9	TRBJ2-3
ASSFLELLYGYT	TRBV7-9	TRBJ1-2
ASSQDDGTSGFYEQY	TRBV3-1	TRBJ2-7
ASSLGSRQSYT	TRBV11-2	TRBJ1-2
ASSQGSAAGGNTIY	TRBV4-3	TRBJ1-3
SARDRDHTQY	TRBV20-1	TRBJ2-3
ASSLADSLLSNQPQH	TRBV7-8	TRBJ1-5
ASSSGRGSQPQH	TRBV5-8	TRBJ1-5
ASRLAGEYSYEQY	TRBV2	TRBJ2-7
ASSLLAGGPEEQY	TRBV7-9	TRBJ2-7
SARESRSYEQY	TRBV29-1	TRBJ2-7
ASSSPHTEAF	TRBV7-9	TRBJ1-1
ASSLPLRSGSHEQF	TRBV7-8	TRBJ2-1
ASSLNRVNTEAF	TRBV28	TRBJ1-1
ASSLILLTGGRSGTDTQY	TRBV7-2	TRBJ2-3
ASSQGGGEQY	TRBV4-1	TRBJ2-7